Shown below are 28 T cell receptor beta chains from a single sample sequenced in a study of blood T cell repertoires in COVID-19. TCRdb's copy holds only in-frame clones and misses some; the assay was immunoSEQ multiplex PCR. The sample records 260,000 or so clones, roughly 82% being singletons. Sequencing was done on a sample of peripheral blood. The receptor set was obtained from a woman in her sixties or seventies with acute or convalescent COVID-19.

V usage is TRBV27 and J usage is TRBJ1-5; TRBD1 matches at 8 bases. Looked up from germline, CDR1 is MNHEY and CDR2 is SMNVEV (reference sequence). V shed 3 bases and J 7 bases; nucleotides not matched to a gene: 5. The CDR3 is 14 amino acids. As DNA, the CDR3 is TGTGCCAGCAGTTTTGCAGGGGGCGAACAGCCCCAGCATTTT. Its translation is CASSFAGGEQPQHF.

This rearrangement joins TRBV7-9 to TRBJ1-2; TRBD1 might be the D (6 bases). Trimming shortened V by 5 bases and J by 8 bases, and 12 bases separated the two germline ends. This CDR3 spans 12 amino acids. Germline V CDR1 and CDR2: SEHNR, FQNEAQ (reference sequence). The CDR3, as DNA: TGTGCCAGCAGCGATACAGGGTTCGGCTACACCTTC. Its protein is CASSDTGFGYTF.

This sequence joins TRBV6-1 and TRBJ1-4, with D perhaps matching TRBD1 (6 bases). Germline V CDR1 and CDR2: MNHNS, SASEGT. Deletions cut 2 bases from V and 6 bases from J, with 10 bases between. This CDR3 has 14 amino acids. In DNA, the CDR3 is TGTGCCAGCAGTGAAACAGGGACCTATGAAAAACTGTTTTTT. Its translation: CASSETGTYEKLFF.

The chain couples TRBV6-4 to TRBJ1-1; the match to TRBD1 covers 7 bases. Trimming at V came to 3 bases and at J to 4 bases, leaving 5 bases not matched to a gene. Germline V gives CDR1 MRHNA, CDR2 SNTAGT. The CDR3 loop spans 14 amino acids. The CDR3 is CASSEYDRATEAFF. CDR3 in DNA: TGTGCCAGCAGTGAATACGACAGGGCCACTGAAGCTTTCTTT.

This clone was observed a few times. V is TRBV6-5 and J is TRBJ1-6; D gene uncertain. The CDR3 has 12 amino acids. With 2 bases removed from V and 9 bases from J, the gap between germline ends came to 5 bases. Germline values: CDR1 MNHEY, CDR2 SVGAGI. In nucleotides, the CDR3 is TGTGCCAGCAGTTACGAGGGTTCACCCCTCCACTTT. This translates into CASSYEGSPLHF.

J is TRBJ2-3 and V is TRBV10-3; the match to TRBD1 covers 10 bases. The CDR3 is made up of 15 amino acids. The V gene's germline CDR1 is ENHRY and CDR2 SYGVKD. The V and J ends lost 2 bases and 3 bases, in that order; junction bases with no gene match: 2. The DNA of the CDR3 is TGTGCCATCAGTGAGACGGACAGGGGGACAGATACGCAGTATTTT. It is translated as CAISETDRGTDTQYF.

This CDR3 reads CASSSQGAGNTEAFF. CDR3 DNA sequence: TGTGCCAGCAGTTCCCAGGGGGCAGGGAACACTGAAGCTTTCTTT. The chain uses TRBV2 and TRBJ1-1; 8 positions match TRBD1. The CDR3 runs 15 residues. The germline V gene has CDR1 SNHLY and CDR2 FYNNEI. The ends lost 5 bases at V and 1 base at J; junction bases unmatched: 6.

This chain uses TRBV6-5 with TRBJ2-3; the match to TRBD1 covers 8 bases. The V gene end was trimmed by 11 bases and the J gene end by 1 base; junction bases not matched to a gene: 11. The CDR3 has 15 residues. CDR1 is MNHEY and CDR2 is SVGAGI in the germline V gene. CDR3 sequence: CAARAGGGRTDTQYF. The CDR3 DNA is TGTGCCGCCCGGGCAGGGGGCGGGCGCACAGATACGCAGTATTTT.

In its sample, this clone was seen a few times. The V and J genes are TRBV7-2 and TRBJ1-1; perhaps TRBD1 as D (5 bases). V was cut by 2 bases and J by 0 bases, with 10 bases left in between. Germline lookup yields CDR1 SGHTA and CDR2 FQGNSA. This CDR3 is built from 15 residues. The CDR3 DNA sequence: TGTGCCAGCAGCTTACTCTCGGGGGTGAACACTGAAGCTTTCTTT. This gives the protein CASSLLSGVNTEAFF.

The gene calls are TRBV24-1 and TRBJ1-4, with D possibly TRBD1 on 5 matching bases. The germline V gene encodes CDR1 KGHDR and CDR2 SFDVKD. V was trimmed by 4 bases and J by 1 base, leaving 9 bases between them. This CDR3 is built from 15 residues. The CDR3 DNA reads TGTGCCACCAGTGACCCCAGGGAAACTAATGAAAAACTGTTTTTT. Encoded protein: CATSDPRETNEKLFF.

V is TRBV2 and J is TRBJ1-2; D perhaps matches TRBD1 (5 bases). In germline, CDR1 is SNHLY, CDR2 FYNNEI. The CDR3 length is 16 residues. V was clipped by 6 bases and J by 4 bases, with 21 bases between them. The CDR3 here is CASSYFTGTSPYGYTF. DNA for the CDR3: TGTGCCAGCAGCTACTTTACAGGAACCTCCCCCTATGGCTACACCTTC.

This rearrangement joins TRBV19 to TRBJ1-5, with D perhaps matching TRBD1 (5 bases). Germline loops: CDR1 LNHDA, CDR2 SQIVND (reference sequence). There are 16 residues in the CDR3. Trimming pared 3 bases from V and 1 base from J, leaving 13 bases between. CDR3 region: CASSMLWGVSNQPQHF. The CDR3 DNA sequence: TGTGCCAGTAGTATGTTGTGGGGGGTAAGCAATCAGCCCCAGCATTTT.

A few counts support this clone. The chain links TRBV2 to TRBJ1-5, with TRBD1 matching 11 bases. CDR3 length: 15 amino acids. The trim removed 5 bases at V and 5 bases at J, leaving 5 bases unmatched. The germline V gene encodes CDR1 SNHLY and CDR2 FYNNEI. CDR3 region: CASSWGQGVHQPQHF. DNA for the CDR3: TGTGCCAGCAGTTGGGGACAGGGGGTCCATCAGCCCCAGCATTTT.

The chain couples TRBV7-9 to TRBJ2-2; the D is unclear. There are 10 residues in the CDR3. V gave up 8 bases and J gave up 4 bases, with 2 bases separating them. CDR1 is SEHNR and CDR2 is FQNEAQ in the germline V gene (reference sequence). The CDR3 DNA is TGTGCCAGCCTCACCGGGGAGCTGTTTTTT. Protein: CASLTGELFF.

Note on this clone: A much larger clone lies one base from this, so it may be a read error. The gene calls are TRBV6-5 and TRBJ1-5, with TRBD1 matching 9 bases. This CDR3 contains 14 residues. Per germline, CDR1 MNHEY and CDR2 SVGAGI. Unmatched junction bases numbered 1, after V lost 6 bases and J lost 1 base. The CDR3 protein is CASRQGASNQPQHF. CDR3 sequence (DNA): TGTGCCAGCAGACAGGGGGCGAGCAATCAGCCCCAGCATTTT.

J is TRBJ2-7 and V is TRBV19, with 7 bases aligning to TRBD1. V was clipped by 4 bases and J by 3 bases; unmatched bases: 6. Germline lookup yields CDR1 LNHDA and CDR2 SQIVND (reference sequence). The CDR3 loop spans 14 amino acids. CDR3 in DNA: TGTGCCAGTAGTACCCCGGGACAGCACTACGAGCAGTACTTC. Amino acids: CASSTPGQHYEQYF.

The chain has TRBV4-3 and TRBJ2-7; the D is unclear. Between the trimmed V and J ends, which lost 0 bases and 2 bases, there was a span of 5 bases. CDR1 LGHNA and CDR2 YSLEER come from the germline V gene. This CDR3 has 13 amino acids. The CDR3 DNA follows: TGCGCCAGCAGCCAAGACCGCGCCTACGAGCAGTACTTC. This codes for CASSQDRAYEQYF.

The gene calls are TRBV27 and TRBJ2-7, with D tentatively TRBD1 (5 bases). In germline, CDR1 is MNHEY, CDR2 SMNVEV (reference sequence). Deletions cut 5 bases from V and 0 bases from J, with 11 bases between. This CDR3 contains 14 residues. The CDR3 nucleotides read TGTGCCAGCAGTCCCAGGGCAGACTCCTACGAGCAGTACTTC. Protein: CASSPRADSYEQYF.

J is TRBJ2-7 and V is TRBV7-9; 7 positions match TRBD1. The V gene end was trimmed by 5 bases and the J gene end by 3 bases; junction bases not matched to a gene: 4. Germline loops: CDR1 SEHNR, CDR2 FQNEAQ (reference sequence). The CDR3 contains 13 residues. Written as DNA, the CDR3 is TGTGCCAGCAGCGCGGACAGGAACTACGAGCAGTACTTC. Translation: CASSADRNYEQYF.

Written as DNA, the CDR3 is TGTGCCAGCTCACCCTTGGCGATAAGGGGGGGGGAATATAGCAATCAGCCCCAGCATTTT. Its protein product is CASSPLAIRGGEYSNQPQHF. This rearrangement joins TRBV18 to TRBJ1-5; tentative D call: TRBD1 (6 bases). Germline values: CDR1 KGHSH, CDR2 LQKENI. Between the trimmed V and J ends, which lost 3 bases and 0 bases, there was a span of 24 bases. This CDR3 is built from 20 residues.

This clone was seen only once. The chain is built from TRBV19 and TRBJ2-7, with a possible D match to TRBD2 (6 bases). Trimming left V 6 bases short and J 0 bases short, with 18 bases between. CDR3 length: 16 amino acids. The V gene's germline CDR1 is LNHDA and CDR2 SQIVND (reference sequence). CDR3 loop: CASSLQSGVSSYEQYF. The CDR3 DNA reads as TGTGCCAGTAGCTTGCAATCGGGGGTTTCCTCCTACGAGCAGTACTTC.

The rearrangement uses TRBV6-5 and TRBJ2-2; 7 nucleotides align to TRBD1. CDR1 MNHEY and CDR2 SVGAGI come from the germline V gene. The trim removed 7 bases at V and 1 base at J, leaving 6 bases unmatched. This CDR3 has 15 residues. This CDR3 reads CASTPRQGNTGELFF. The CDR3 nucleotides are TGTGCCAGCACCCCTCGACAGGGGAACACCGGGGAGCTGTTTTTT.

This sequence joins TRBV18 and TRBJ2-7; 10 bases fit TRBD1. The germline V gene encodes CDR1 KGHSH and CDR2 LQKENI. CDR3 size: 14 residues. Trimming removed 3 bases from V and 7 bases from J; junction bases left unmatched: 6. CDR3: CASSPGQGVSEQYF. In nucleotides, the CDR3 is TGTGCCAGCTCACCCGGACAGGGGGTTAGTGAGCAGTACTTC.

The rearrangement uses TRBV10-3 and TRBJ1-2, with D maybe TRBD1 (5 bases). V was cut by 2 bases and J by 5 bases, with 6 bases left in between. There are 12 residues in the CDR3. Germline V lookup: CDR1 ENHRY, CDR2 SYGVKD. CDR3 protein: CAISEQGYGYTF. CDR3 DNA: TGTGCCATCAGTGAGCAGGGTTATGGCTACACCTTC.

V gene TRBV6-2 or TRBV6-3 combines with J gene TRBJ2-3; 12 bases map to TRBD1. The germline V gene has CDR1 MNHEY and CDR2 SVGEGT. The CDR3 has 17 amino acids. V shed 0 bases and J 6 bases; nucleotides not matched to a gene: 7. CDR3 in DNA: TGTGCCAGCAGTTACTCAGGAGGGACAGGGGGCATGGATACGCAGTATTTT. It translates to CASSYSGGTGGMDTQYF.

This chain links TRBV28 with TRBJ1-5; 8 bases are shared with TRBD1. Germline V gene lookup returns CDR1 MDHEN and CDR2 SYDVKM. The trim removed 5 bases at V and 6 bases at J, leaving 12 bases unmatched. The CDR3 consists of 16 residues. CDR3 loop: CASSLPHGTGSQPQHF. The CDR3 DNA sequence: TGTGCCAGCAGTCTCCCCCACGGGACAGGAAGTCAGCCCCAGCATTTT.

J is TRBJ1-2 and V is TRBV3-1 (or the pseudogene TRBV3-2); no firm D call. This CDR3 is 14 amino acids long. Germline lookup yields CDR1 LGHDT and CDR2 YNNKEL (reference sequence). The ends were cut back, 4 bases at V and 6 bases at J, with 15 bases in the middle. The CDR3 DNA reads TGTGCCAGCAGCCTAGGTTCGCTCGGAGATGGCTACACCTTC. Its translation: CASSLGSLGDGYTF.

The chain uses TRBV6-1 and TRBJ2-1; 8 bases line up with TRBD2. The CDR3 has 15 residues. The trim removed 7 bases at V and 3 bases at J, leaving 8 bases unmatched. Germline V gene sequence: CDR1 MNHNS, CDR2 SASEGT. CDR3 in DNA: TGTGCCAGCATACCCCGGGGGGGGAACTACAATGAGCAGTTCTTC. Its protein product is CASIPRGGNYNEQFF.